This TCR beta chain was captured in a study of kidney transplant recipient with SARS-CoV-2 infection. CDR1 and CDR2 from the germline V gene are SNHLY and FYNNEI. This CDR3 spans 13 amino acids. V lost 5 bases, J lost 4 bases, and 11 bases lay in between. The table lists this clonotype with many counts. TCRdb called the reads again in MiXCR, with one record for every CDR3 protein. Of 200,000 to 300,000 distinct CDR3 sequences listed, under 35% are singletons. The chain employs TRBV2 and TRBJ1-2, with a tentative D call TRBD1 (5 bases). The TCR originated in a male patient in his 30s who had COVID-19 and was a kidney transplant recipient. Some T cells may have originated in the graft donor. The sequenced sample was a blood sample, obtained at baseline and on roughly day 110 from a kidney transplant recipient. CDR3 loop: CASSLTELYGYTF. In DNA form, the CDR3 reads TGTGCCAGCAGTTTGACAGAGCTCTATGGCTACACCTTC.